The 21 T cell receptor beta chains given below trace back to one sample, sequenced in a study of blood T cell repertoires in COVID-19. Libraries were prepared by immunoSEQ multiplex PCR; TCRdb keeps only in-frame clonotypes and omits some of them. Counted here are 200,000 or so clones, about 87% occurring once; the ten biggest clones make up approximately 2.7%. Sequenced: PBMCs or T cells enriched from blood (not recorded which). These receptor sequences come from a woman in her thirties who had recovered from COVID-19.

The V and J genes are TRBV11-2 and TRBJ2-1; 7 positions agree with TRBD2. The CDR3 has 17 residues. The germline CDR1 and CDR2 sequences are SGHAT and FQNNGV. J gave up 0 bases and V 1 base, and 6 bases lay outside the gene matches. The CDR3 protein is CASSLGGTGGSYNEQFF. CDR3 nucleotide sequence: TGTGCCAGCAGCTTAGGAGGGACGGGGGGCTCCTACAATGAGCAGTTCTTC.

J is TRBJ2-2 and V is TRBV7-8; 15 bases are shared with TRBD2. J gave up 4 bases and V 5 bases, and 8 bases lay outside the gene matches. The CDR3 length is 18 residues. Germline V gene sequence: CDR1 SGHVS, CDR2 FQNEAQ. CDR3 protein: CASSPGLAGGRVTGELFF. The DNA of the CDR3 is TGTGCCAGCAGCCCCGGACTAGCGGGGGGGCGGGTCACCGGGGAGCTGTTTTTT. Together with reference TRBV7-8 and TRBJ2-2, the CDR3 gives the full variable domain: GAGVSQSPRYKVAKRGQDVALRCDPISGHVSLFWYQQALGQGPEFLTYFQNEAQLDKSGLPSDRFFAERPEGSVSTLKIQRTQQEDSAVYLCASSPGLAGGRVTGELFFGEGSRLTVL.

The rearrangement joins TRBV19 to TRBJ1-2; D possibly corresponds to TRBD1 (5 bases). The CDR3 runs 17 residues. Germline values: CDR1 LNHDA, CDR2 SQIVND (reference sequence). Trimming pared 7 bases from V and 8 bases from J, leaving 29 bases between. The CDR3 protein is CASNISGGRVTSRGYTF. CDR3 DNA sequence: TGTGCCAGTAACATATCCGGGGGACGGGTAACGTCCCGGGGCTACACCTTC.

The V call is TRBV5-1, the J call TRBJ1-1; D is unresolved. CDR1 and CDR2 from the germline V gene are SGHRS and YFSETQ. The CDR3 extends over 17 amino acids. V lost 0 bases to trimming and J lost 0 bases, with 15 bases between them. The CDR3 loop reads CASSLVPGPAMNTEAFF. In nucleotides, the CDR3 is TGCGCCAGCAGCTTGGTTCCAGGCCCGGCCATGAACACTGAAGCTTTCTTT.

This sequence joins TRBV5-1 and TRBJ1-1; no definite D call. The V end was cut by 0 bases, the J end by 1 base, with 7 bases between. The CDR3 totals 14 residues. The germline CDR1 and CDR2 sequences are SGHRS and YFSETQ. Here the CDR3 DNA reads TGCGCCAGCAGCTTGGAAGGGAGGAACACTGAAGCTTTCTTT. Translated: CASSLEGRNTEAFF.

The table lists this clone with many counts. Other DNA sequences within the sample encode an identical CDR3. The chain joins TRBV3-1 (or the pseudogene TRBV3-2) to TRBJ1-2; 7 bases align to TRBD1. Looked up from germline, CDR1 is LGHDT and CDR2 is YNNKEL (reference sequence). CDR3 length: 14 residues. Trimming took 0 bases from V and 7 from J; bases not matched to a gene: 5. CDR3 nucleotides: TGTGCCAGCAGCCAAGATTCAGGGGGGCGTGGCTACACCTTC. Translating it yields CASSQDSGGRGYTF.

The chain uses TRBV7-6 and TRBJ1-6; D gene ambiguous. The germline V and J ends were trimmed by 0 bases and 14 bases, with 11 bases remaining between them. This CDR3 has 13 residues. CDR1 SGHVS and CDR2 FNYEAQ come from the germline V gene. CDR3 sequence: CASSLAYGSALHF. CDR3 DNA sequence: TGTGCCAGCAGCTTAGCGTATGGCAGCGCCCTCCACTTT. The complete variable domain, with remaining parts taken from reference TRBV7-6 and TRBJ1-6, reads GAGVSQSPRYKVTKRGQDVALRCDPISGHVSLYWYRQALGQGPEFLTYFNYEAQQDKSGLPNDRFSAERPEGSISTLTIQRTEQRDSAMYRCASSLAYGSALHFGNGTRLTVT.

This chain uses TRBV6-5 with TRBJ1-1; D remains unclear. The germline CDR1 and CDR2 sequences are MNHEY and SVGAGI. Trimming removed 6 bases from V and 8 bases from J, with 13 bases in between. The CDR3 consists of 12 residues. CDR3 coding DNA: TGTGCCAGCAGCCCCAGGACGGGGGAAGCTTTCTTT. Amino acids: CASSPRTGEAFF.

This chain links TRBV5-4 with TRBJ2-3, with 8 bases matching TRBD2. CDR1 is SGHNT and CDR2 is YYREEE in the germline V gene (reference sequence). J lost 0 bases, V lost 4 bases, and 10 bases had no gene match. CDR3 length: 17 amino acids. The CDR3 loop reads CASSPGWGGGSTDTQYF. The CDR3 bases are TGTGCCAGCAGCCCTGGCTGGGGCGGGGGGAGCACAGATACGCAGTATTTT. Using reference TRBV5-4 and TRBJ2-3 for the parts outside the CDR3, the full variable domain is ETGVTQSPTHLIKTRGQQVTLRCSSQSGHNTVSWYQQALGQGPQFIFQYYREEENGRGNFPPRFSGLQFPNYSSELNVNALELDDSALYLCASSPGWGGGSTDTQYFGPGTRLTVL.

CDR3 protein: CATNPDRGLSPLHF. CDR3 coding DNA: TGTGCCACCAACCCGGACAGGGGGCTTTCACCCCTCCACTTT. V and J are TRBV6-2 or TRBV6-3 and TRBJ1-6; 11 bases are a match to TRBD1. The CDR3 sequence is 14 residues long. In germline, CDR1 is MNHEY, CDR2 SVGEGT. Trimming cost V 10 bases and J 9 bases; bases outside gene matches: 8.

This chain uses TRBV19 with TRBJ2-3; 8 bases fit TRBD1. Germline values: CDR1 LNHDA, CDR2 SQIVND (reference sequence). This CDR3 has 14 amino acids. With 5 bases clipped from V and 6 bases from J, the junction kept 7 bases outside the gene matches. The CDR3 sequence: CASSPRDRRDTQYF. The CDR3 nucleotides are TGTGCCAGTAGTCCCCGGGACAGGCGCGATACGCAGTATTTT. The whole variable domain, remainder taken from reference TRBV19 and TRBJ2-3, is DGGITQSPKYLFRKEGQNVTLSCEQNLNHDAMYWYRQDPGQGLRLIYYSQIVNDFQKGDIAEGYSVSREKKESFPLTVTSAQKNPTAFYLCASSPRDRRDTQYFGPGTRLTVL.

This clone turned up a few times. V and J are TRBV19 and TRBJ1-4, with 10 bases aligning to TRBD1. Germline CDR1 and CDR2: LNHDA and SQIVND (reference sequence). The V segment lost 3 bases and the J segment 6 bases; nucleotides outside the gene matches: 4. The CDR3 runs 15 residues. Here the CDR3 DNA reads TGTGCCAGTAGTATTCTGGGGACAGGGGATGAAAAACTGTTTTTT. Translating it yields CASSILGTGDEKLFF. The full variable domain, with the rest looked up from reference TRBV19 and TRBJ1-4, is DGGITQSPKYLFRKEGQNVTLSCEQNLNHDAMYWYRQDPGQGLRLIYYSQIVNDFQKGDIAEGYSVSREKKESFPLTVTSAQKNPTAFYLCASSILGTGDEKLFFGSGTQLSVL.

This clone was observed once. The CDR3 here is CASSLGGGWQETQYF. DNA of the CDR3: TGTGCCAGCAGCTTAGGGGGGGGTTGGCAAGAGACCCAGTACTTC. The genes are TRBV7-2 and TRBJ2-5, with 7 bases matching TRBD2. The ends lost 1 base at V and 2 bases at J; junction bases unmatched: 4. This CDR3 is built from 15 residues. Per germline, CDR1 SGHTA and CDR2 FQGNSA.

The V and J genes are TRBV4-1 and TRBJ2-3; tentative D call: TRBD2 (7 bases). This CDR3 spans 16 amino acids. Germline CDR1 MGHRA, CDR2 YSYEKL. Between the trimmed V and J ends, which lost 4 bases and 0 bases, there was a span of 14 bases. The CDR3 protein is CASSPQGRVSTDTQYF. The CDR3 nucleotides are TGCGCCAGCAGCCCCCAGGGGAGGGTCAGCACAGATACGCAGTATTTT.

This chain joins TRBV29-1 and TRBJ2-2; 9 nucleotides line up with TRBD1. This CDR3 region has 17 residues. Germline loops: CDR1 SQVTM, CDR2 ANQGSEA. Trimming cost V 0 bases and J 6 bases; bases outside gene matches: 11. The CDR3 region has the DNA TGCAGCGTTGAAGACGCTCGGACAGGGGCGAGTTCCGGGGAGCTGTTTTTT. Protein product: CSVEDARTGASSGELFF.

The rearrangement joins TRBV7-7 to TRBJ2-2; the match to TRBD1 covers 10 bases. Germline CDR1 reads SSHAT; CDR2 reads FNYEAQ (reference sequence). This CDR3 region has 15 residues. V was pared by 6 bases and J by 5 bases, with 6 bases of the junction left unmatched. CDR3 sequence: CASRPGTGATGELFF. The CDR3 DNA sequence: TGTGCCAGCAGGCCCGGGACAGGGGCAACCGGGGAGCTGTTTTTT.

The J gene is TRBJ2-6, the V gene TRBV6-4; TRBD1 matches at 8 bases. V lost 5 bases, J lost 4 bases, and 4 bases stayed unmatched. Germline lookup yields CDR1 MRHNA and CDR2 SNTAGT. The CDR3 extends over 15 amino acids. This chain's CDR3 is CASSQGAEGANVLTF. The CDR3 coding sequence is TGTGCCAGCAGTCAGGGGGCGGAAGGGGCCAACGTCCTGACTTTC.

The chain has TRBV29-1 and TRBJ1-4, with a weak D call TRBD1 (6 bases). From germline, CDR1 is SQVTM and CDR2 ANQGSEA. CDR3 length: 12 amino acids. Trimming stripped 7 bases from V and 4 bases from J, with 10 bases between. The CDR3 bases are TGCAGCGGAGGACAGCTTAATGAAAAACTGTTTTTT. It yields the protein CSGGQLNEKLFF.

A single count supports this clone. The CDR3 coding sequence is TGTGCCAGCAGGCTAGACAGGGCTGAAGCTTTCTTT. Amino acids: CASRLDRAEAFF. The V and J genes are TRBV7-2 and TRBJ1-1; TRBD1 matches at 7 bases. Germline V lookup: CDR1 SGHTA, CDR2 FQGNSA. Unmatched junction bases numbered 4, after V lost 6 bases and J lost 6 bases. CDR3 length: 12 amino acids.

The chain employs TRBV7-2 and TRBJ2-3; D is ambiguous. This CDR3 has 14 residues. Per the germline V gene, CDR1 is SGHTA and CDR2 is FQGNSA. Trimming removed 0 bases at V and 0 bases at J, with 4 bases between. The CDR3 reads CASSLALSTDTQYF. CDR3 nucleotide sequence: TGTGCCAGCAGCTTAGCACTGAGCACAGATACGCAGTATTTT.

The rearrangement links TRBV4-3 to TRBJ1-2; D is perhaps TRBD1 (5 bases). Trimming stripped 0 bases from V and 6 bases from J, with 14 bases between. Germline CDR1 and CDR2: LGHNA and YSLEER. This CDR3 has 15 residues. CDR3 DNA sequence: TGCGCCAGCAGCCAAGATCGGGGGATTAAGCATGGCTACACCTTC. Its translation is CASSQDRGIKHGYTF.